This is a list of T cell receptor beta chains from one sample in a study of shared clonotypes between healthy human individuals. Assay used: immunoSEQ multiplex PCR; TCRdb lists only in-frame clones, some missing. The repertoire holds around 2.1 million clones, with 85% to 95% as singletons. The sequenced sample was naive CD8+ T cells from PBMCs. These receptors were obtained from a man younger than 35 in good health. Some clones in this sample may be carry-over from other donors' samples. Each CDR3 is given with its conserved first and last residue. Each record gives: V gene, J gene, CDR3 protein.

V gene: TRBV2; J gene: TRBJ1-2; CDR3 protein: CASSEGRVQGNYGYTF
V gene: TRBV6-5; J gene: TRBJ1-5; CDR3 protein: CASRRQGANQPQHF
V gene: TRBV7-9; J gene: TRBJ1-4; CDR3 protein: CASSLVRRDDEKLFF
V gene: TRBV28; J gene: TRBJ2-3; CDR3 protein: CASSFGDSTDTQYF
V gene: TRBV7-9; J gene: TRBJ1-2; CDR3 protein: CASSQAGTGGRYGYTF
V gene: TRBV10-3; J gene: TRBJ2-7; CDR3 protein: CAISDPGLAYEQYF
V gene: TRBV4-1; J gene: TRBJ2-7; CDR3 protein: CASSQDRGTSYEQYF
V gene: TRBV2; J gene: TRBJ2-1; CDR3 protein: CASSGTGKNEQFF
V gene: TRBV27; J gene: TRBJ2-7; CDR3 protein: CASSFSISGSEQYF
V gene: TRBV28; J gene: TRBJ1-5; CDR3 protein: CASSPGSRGQPQHF
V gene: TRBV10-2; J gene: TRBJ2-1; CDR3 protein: CASSEDTRFNEQFF
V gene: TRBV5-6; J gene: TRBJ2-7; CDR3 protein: CASSLGTTTYEQYF
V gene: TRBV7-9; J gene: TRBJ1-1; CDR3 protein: CASSSFTQGGRTEAFF
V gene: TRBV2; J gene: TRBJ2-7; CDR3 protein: CASTPISLAGVAGYEQYF
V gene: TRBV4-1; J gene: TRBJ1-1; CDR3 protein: CASSQGGGVENTEAFF
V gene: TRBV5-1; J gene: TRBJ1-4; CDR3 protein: CASSLVSGNGEKLFF
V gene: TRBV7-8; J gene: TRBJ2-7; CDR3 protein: CASSLAPSGVHYEQYF
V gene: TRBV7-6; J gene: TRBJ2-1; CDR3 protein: CASSPGTSGSRYEQFF
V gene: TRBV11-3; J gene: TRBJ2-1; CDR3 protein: CASSTYRVDEQFF
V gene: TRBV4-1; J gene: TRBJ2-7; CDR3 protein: CASSFPGDRSYEQYF
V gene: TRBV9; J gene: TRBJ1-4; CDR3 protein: CASSAFPRGSSTNEKLFF
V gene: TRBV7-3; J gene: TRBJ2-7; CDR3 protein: CASNPTGGKSEQYF